One and the same sample provided the 18 T cell receptor beta chains below, sequenced in a study of lymphopenia after photon versus proton radiotherapy. Some clones are missing from TCRdb's copy, which holds only in-frame ones; the method was immunoSEQ multiplex PCR. The repertoire holds approximately 24,000 clones, with 87% as singletons. Sequenced here: peripheral blood, sampled from a patient treated with photon-based radiotherapy. These receptors were collected from a man aged 50 to 60 with gastric cancer.

This chain links TRBV5-4 with TRBJ2-5; the D gene is possibly TRBD2 (6 bases). The CDR3 length is 15 residues. Trimming took 0 bases from V and 5 from J, leaving 14 bases between them. Germline loops: CDR1 SGHNT, CDR2 YYREEE (reference sequence). The CDR3 region has the DNA TGTGCCAGCAGCTTGGGGGGCGGGATAACGGAGACCCAGTACTTC. It yields the protein CASSLGGGITETQYF. Variable domain in full (rest from reference TRBV5-4 and TRBJ2-5): ETGVTQSPTHLIKTRGQQVTLRCSSQSGHNTVSWYQQALGQGPQFIFQYYREEENGRGNFPPRFSGLQFPNYSSELNVNALELDDSALYLCASSLGGGITETQYFGPGTRLLVL.

V and J are TRBV4-1 and TRBJ2-5, with 9 bases aligning to TRBD1. After removal of 3 bases from V and 5 bases from J, the junction contained 7 bases not matched to a gene. This CDR3 has 15 amino acids. The germline gives CDR1 MGHRA, CDR2 YSYEKL. The CDR3 loop reads CASSHLTGGRETQYF. The CDR3 coding sequence is TGCGCCAGCAGCCATCTAACAGGGGGCCGGGAGACCCAGTACTTC.

The V gene is TRBV19, the J gene TRBJ2-1; 8 bases line up with TRBD1. V trimming: 4 bases; J trimming: 4 bases; junction bases outside the gene matches: 9. This CDR3 is built from 16 residues. CDR1 and CDR2 (germline): LNHDA, SQIVND (reference sequence). CDR3 amino acids: CASSTFDRGQYNEQFF. The CDR3 nucleotides are TGTGCCAGTAGTACCTTTGACAGGGGTCAATACAATGAGCAGTTCTTC.

The J gene is TRBJ2-3, the V gene TRBV25-1; D is unclear. Trimming removed 3 bases from V and 0 bases from J, with 10 bases in between. The CDR3 extends over 15 amino acids. CDR1 and CDR2 from the germline V gene are MGHDK and SYGVNS. The CDR3 is CASSDRRTSTDTQYF. As DNA, the CDR3 is TGTGCCAGCAGTGACAGGCGAACTAGCACAGATACGCAGTATTTT.

In this sample, this clone turned up once. The chain has TRBV7-8 and TRBJ2-3; unclear D gene. The CDR3 has 16 amino acids. The V end lost 4 bases, the J end lost 0 bases, and 14 bases lay between the germline ends. In germline, CDR1 is SGHVS, CDR2 FQNEAQ. The CDR3 sequence: CASSSLTPQSTDTQYF. DNA of the CDR3: TGTGCCAGCAGCTCCTTGACCCCACAGAGCACAGATACGCAGTATTTT.

The gene calls are TRBV29-1 and TRBJ2-5; 12 nucleotides align to TRBD2. This CDR3 is 14 amino acids long. CDR1 is SQVTM and CDR2 is ANQGSEA in the germline V gene. V shed 7 bases and J 5 bases; nucleotides not matched to a gene: 8. The DNA for the CDR3 is TGCAGCGGTTCGACTAGCGGGGGTGGGGAGACCCAGTACTTC. This encodes CSGSTSGGGETQYF. Drawing the rest from reference TRBV29-1 and TRBJ2-5, the complete variable domain is SAVISQKPSRDICQRGTSLTIQCQVDSQVTMMFWYRQQPGQSLTLIATANQGSEATYESGFVIDKFPISRPNLTFSTLTVSNMSPEDSSIYLCSGSTSGGGETQYFGPGTRLLVL.

The chain links TRBV5-4 to TRBJ2-3; TRBD2 agrees at 9 bases. From germline, CDR1 is SGHNT and CDR2 YYREEE (reference sequence). J was trimmed by 1 base and V by 10 bases; bases with no gene match: 10. This CDR3 is 15 amino acids long. CDR3 sequence (DNA): TGTGCCGGTAGGAACCGACTAGCGGGCACAGATACGCAGTATTTT. Its translation is CAGRNRLAGTDTQYF.

The chain joins TRBV10-1 to TRBJ2-7, with 9 bases fitting TRBD1. Germline CDR1 reads WNHNN; CDR2 reads SYGVQD (reference sequence). The CDR3 is 14 residues long. Trimming at V came to 5 bases and at J to 4 bases, leaving 6 bases not matched to a gene. As DNA, the CDR3 is TGCGCCAGCAGTTTGGACAGGGGAGGGTACGAGCAGTACTTC. Its translation is CASSLDRGGYEQYF.

This clone was seen a few times. The chain joins TRBV30 to TRBJ1-6; 7 nucleotides line up with TRBD1. CDR3 size: 16 residues. The V gene end was trimmed by 5 bases and the J gene end by 0 bases; junction bases not matched to a gene: 7. Looked up from germline, CDR1 is GTSNPN and CDR2 is SVGIG (reference sequence). CDR3 region: CAWGTGESSYNSPLHF. The CDR3 DNA reads as TGTGCCTGGGGAACAGGGGAAAGCTCCTATAATTCACCCCTCCACTTT.

The rearrangement links TRBV19 to TRBJ1-4; TRBD1 matches at 10 bases. The V and J ends lost 7 bases and 7 bases, in that order; junction bases with no gene match: 12. The CDR3 totals 16 residues. Germline CDR1 and CDR2: LNHDA and SQIVND (reference sequence). The CDR3 region has the DNA TGTGCCAGTACCACGGGACAGGGGAGAGTTGGTGAAAAACTGTTTTTT. Its translation: CASTTGQGRVGEKLFF.

The chain is built from TRBV7-3 and TRBJ2-2; D possibly corresponds to TRBD1 (6 bases). Germline assignment: CDR1 SGHTA and CDR2 FQGTGA. Trimming removed 3 bases from V and 4 bases from J, with 9 bases in between. CDR3 length equals 14 residues. CDR3: CASSFRGGTGELFF. The CDR3 DNA follows: TGTGCCAGCAGCTTTAGAGGGGGCACCGGGGAGCTGTTTTTT.

CDR3 residues: CASSGPRDRDRGYTF. The CDR3 DNA sequence: TGTGCCAGCAGCGGCCCTCGGGACAGGGACAGGGGCTACACCTTC. The rearrangement joins TRBV5-4 to TRBJ1-2, with 9 bases fitting TRBD1. Germline CDR1 and CDR2: SGHNT and YYREEE (reference sequence). Unmatched junction bases numbered 12, after V lost 4 bases and J lost 8 bases. This CDR3 has 15 amino acids.

The gene calls are TRBV6-1 and TRBJ1-6; unclear D gene. Looked up from germline, CDR1 is MNHNS and CDR2 is SASEGT. The CDR3 totals 14 residues. V lost 6 bases and J lost 5, with 11 bases in between. This CDR3 reads CASRLEPNNSPLHF. As DNA, the CDR3 is TGTGCCAGCAGACTCGAGCCGAATAATTCACCCCTCCACTTT.

V is TRBV19 and J is TRBJ2-2; weak D call: TRBD1 (6 bases). This CDR3 is 14 amino acids long. Germline values: CDR1 LNHDA, CDR2 SQIVND (reference sequence). Between the trimmed V and J ends, which lost 7 bases and 5 bases, there was a span of 14 bases. The chain's CDR3 is CASKVAQGTGELFF. CDR3 nucleotides: TGTGCCAGTAAGGTCGCACAGGGTACCGGGGAGCTGTTTTTT.

The gene calls are TRBV30 and TRBJ2-3; D possibly matches TRBD1 or TRBD2 (6 bases each). The CDR3 totals 14 residues. Germline V lookup: CDR1 GTSNPN, CDR2 SVGIG (reference sequence). The germline V and J ends were trimmed by 5 bases and 2 bases, with 14 bases remaining between them. DNA for the CDR3: TGTGCCTGGTGTTATGGGGGGCTCACAGATACGCAGTATTTT. This encodes CAWCYGGLTDTQYF.

This chain joins TRBV7-2 and TRBJ2-3; no reliable D call. Trimming left V 1 base short and J 4 bases short, with 9 bases between. Germline V gives CDR1 SGHTA, CDR2 FQGNSA. The CDR3 covers 14 residues. CDR3 region: CASSLDPLADTQYF. The CDR3 nucleotides read TGTGCCAGCAGCTTAGACCCCCTAGCAGATACGCAGTATTTT.

The V gene is TRBV15, the J gene TRBJ1-1; TRBD1 might be the D (5 bases). The V end lost 0 bases, the J end lost 6 bases, and 17 bases lay between the germline ends. Germline values: CDR1 LNHNV, CDR2 YYDKDF (reference sequence). The CDR3 has 16 amino acids. This chain's CDR3 is CATSREAGTTGAEAFF. The CDR3 nucleotides are TGTGCCACCAGCAGAGAGGCCGGGACGACTGGCGCTGAAGCTTTCTTT.

A note on this clone: Relative to the germline gene, one junction end is altered; a read error may explain this. The V and J genes are TRBV5-6 and TRBJ2-5, with D possibly being TRBD2 (5 bases). The CDR3 contains 13 residues. The germline CDR1 and CDR2 sequences are SGHDT and YYEEEE. The CDR3 reads CASGLRGMETQYF. The CDR3, as DNA: TGTGCCAGCGGCTTGAGAGGGATGGAGACCCAGTACTTC.